This passage covers 19 T cell receptor beta chains from one sample sequenced in a study of type 1 regulatory T cells. In TCRdb, the reads were re-called with MiXCR into one record per CDR3 protein. The sample consists of approximately 90,000 distinct CDR3 sequences, about a third of them appearing once. The specimen was CD4+ T cells, either the whole sample or a sorted fraction (not recorded which). The receptors shown here come from a human donor in good health.

This chain links TRBV7-2 with TRBJ2-7, with unresolved D. This CDR3 has 13 amino acids. The V gene's germline CDR1 is SGHTA and CDR2 FQGNSA. Trimming cost V 2 bases and J 1 base, with 6 bases left between them. Here the CDR3 reads CASSLTESYEQYF. The CDR3 bases are TGTGCCAGCAGCTTAACAGAGTCCTACGAGCAGTACTTC.

The CDR3 DNA is TGTGCCACCAGTGATAGCCGGACAGGGGGAGAGACCCAGTACTTC. Translating gives CATSDSRTGGETQYF. The chain uses TRBV24-1 and TRBJ2-5, with TRBD1 matching over 10 bases. Germline-derived CDR1 and CDR2 are KGHDR and SFDVKD. V lost 3 bases, J lost 4 bases, and 4 bases stayed unmatched. CDR3 length: 15 residues.

This chain connects TRBV20-1 to TRBJ2-1, with D perhaps TRBD1 (5 bases). CDR1 is DFQATT and CDR2 is SNEGSKA in the germline V gene (reference sequence). V shed 0 bases and J shed 4 bases, with 13 bases lying between them. This CDR3 contains 15 residues. CDR3 region: CSARDVGLNYNEQFF. The CDR3 region has the DNA TGCAGTGCTAGAGATGTGGGGCTTAATTACAATGAGCAGTTCTTC.

For the CDR3, the DNA is TGCGCCAGCAGCTCTAGCGGACAAGAGACCCAGTACTTC. Translated, it gives CASSSSGQETQYF. The chain combines TRBV10-1 with TRBJ2-5, with 7 positions matching TRBD2. From germline, CDR1 is WNHNN and CDR2 SYGVQD (reference sequence). The CDR3 runs 13 residues. V was pared by 6 bases and J by 2 bases, with 3 bases of the junction left unmatched.

This clonotype was seen only a few times. The chain is built from TRBV7-9 and TRBJ2-5; the D gene is possibly TRBD1 (6 bases). Germline V gene sequence: CDR1 SEHNR, CDR2 FQNEAQ (reference sequence). The CDR3 runs 17 residues. Trimming pared 7 bases from V and 4 bases from J, leaving 25 bases between. Here the CDR3 DNA reads TGTGCCAGCACCCATATGGACAGAACCCCCAATGGAGAGACCCAGTACTTC. Amino acid sequence: CASTHMDRTPNGETQYF.

Written as DNA, the CDR3 is TGCAGCGTTGAAGCCCGAGGGACTAGCGGGGGGGGCAATGAGCAGTTCTTC. Translating it yields CSVEARGTSGGGNEQFF. The chain is built from TRBV29-1 and TRBJ2-1; 16 bases align to TRBD2. Losses at the gene ends were 1 base for V and 6 bases for J; bases not matched to a gene: 6. CDR3 size: 17 residues. In germline, CDR1 is SQVTM, CDR2 ANQGSEA.

The chain uses TRBV20-1 and TRBJ2-3; a possible D gene is TRBD2 (7 bases). Germline CDR1 DFQATT, CDR2 SNEGSKA (reference sequence). V shed 6 bases and J shed 5 bases, with 18 bases lying between them. The CDR3 has 14 amino acids. For the CDR3, the DNA is TGCAGTGCCAGACGGGGGGCTAGGAAAGATACGCAGTATTTT. This gives the protein CSARRGARKDTQYF.

The chain uses TRBV7-2 and TRBJ1-2; 9 nucleotides align to TRBD1. CDR3 length: 16 amino acids. V trimming: 5 bases; J trimming: 3 bases; junction bases outside the gene matches: 10. CDR1 and CDR2 from the germline V gene are SGHTA and FQGNSA. CDR3 nucleotides: TGTGCCAGCAGCCAACAACAGGGGGCGATGGACTATGGCTACACCTTC. Translation: CASSQQQGAMDYGYTF.

In its sample, this clonotype was seen a few times. This rearrangement joins TRBV6-1 to TRBJ2-7; no definite D call. V was trimmed by 7 bases and J by 4 bases, leaving 8 bases between them. Per germline, CDR1 MNHNS and CDR2 SASEGT. This CDR3 has 11 amino acids. CDR3 amino acids: CASNLQYEQYF. CDR3 DNA sequence: TGTGCCAGCAACCTTCAATACGAGCAGTACTTC.

A few counts support this clonotype. The chain uses TRBV7-9 and TRBJ1-6; D is unresolved. The CDR3 contains 18 residues. V lost 5 bases and J lost 6, with 23 bases in between. Germline loops: CDR1 SEHNR, CDR2 FQNEAQ (reference sequence). The CDR3 loop reads CASSLRPLSELGNSPLHF. CDR3 nucleotides: TGTGCCAGCAGCCTCCGCCCCCTATCAGAACTGGGTAATTCACCCCTCCACTTT.

In its sample, this clonotype was seen a few times. The chain recombines TRBV29-1 with TRBJ2-1; D gene ambiguous. Trimming removed 0 bases at V and 8 bases at J, with 5 bases between. This CDR3 comprises 11 residues. Germline lookup yields CDR1 SQVTM and CDR2 ANQGSEA. In DNA form, the CDR3 reads TGCAGCGTTGAAGAGGGATATGAGCAGTTCTTC. Translation: CSVEEGYEQFF.

This chain uses TRBV7-9 with TRBJ2-3; no clear D gene. Trimming cost V 1 base and J 5 bases, with 7 bases left between them. The CDR3 length is 13 residues. Germline CDR1 reads SEHNR; CDR2 reads FQNEAQ (reference sequence). The CDR3 loop is CASSLGQEDTQYF. Here the CDR3 DNA reads TGTGCCAGCAGCTTAGGGCAAGAAGATACGCAGTATTTT.

In this sample, this clonotype turned up a few times. This chain links TRBV5-4 with TRBJ2-3; no clear D. Trimming stripped 4 bases from V and 1 base from J, with 16 bases between. This CDR3 is built from 16 residues. The germline CDR1 and CDR2 sequences are SGHNT and YYREEE (reference sequence). DNA of the CDR3: TGTGCCAGCAGCGGCTCATCTGGCTTCCGCACAGATACGCAGTATTTT. Amino acid sequence: CASSGSSGFRTDTQYF.

This chain uses TRBV5-5 with TRBJ2-1; TRBD2 aligns across 7 bases. This CDR3 region has 16 residues. Germline V gene lookup returns CDR1 SGHKS and CDR2 YYEKEE (reference sequence). With V trimmed by 0 bases and J by 3 bases, 6 bases remained unmatched. CDR3 in amino acids: CASSLVRGGVYNEQFF. The CDR3 region has the DNA TGTGCCAGCAGCTTGGTTCGGGGAGGGGTCTACAATGAGCAGTTCTTC.

This clonotype was seen only a few times. V usage is TRBV6-2 or TRBV6-3 and J usage is TRBJ2-4, with 8 nucleotides matching TRBD1. Germline V CDR1 and CDR2: MNHEY, SVGEGT. The CDR3 totals 14 residues. The junction had 8 bases not matched to a gene; V was cut back by 8 bases and J by 5 bases. The CDR3 region is CASGDRRIENIQYF. CDR3 sequence (DNA): TGTGCCAGCGGGGACAGGAGGATAGAAAACATTCAGTACTTC.

CDR3 DNA sequence: TGCAGTGCTAGATTCCCCAGTGGGTTACTAGCGGGAGTCAGTAATGAGCAGTTCTTC. Amino acid sequence: CSARFPSGLLAGVSNEQFF. The V call is TRBV20-1, the J call TRBJ2-1; 11 bases match TRBD2. Trimming cost V 2 bases and J 7 bases; bases outside gene matches: 19. Germline CDR1 and CDR2: DFQATT and SNEGSKA (reference sequence). The CDR3 consists of 19 residues.

This clonotype showed up just a few times. This rearrangement joins TRBV7-9 to TRBJ1-1; the D gene is possibly TRBD1 (6 bases). Germline assignment: CDR1 SEHNR and CDR2 FQNEAQ (reference sequence). The CDR3 sequence is 15 residues long. Trimming took 1 base from V and 4 from J, leaving 13 bases between them. CDR3 sequence: CASSLGEGESTEAFF. Here the CDR3 DNA reads TGTGCCAGCAGCTTAGGAGAGGGGGAAAGCACTGAAGCTTTCTTT.

Concerning this clonotype: An end of the junction differs from the germline gene, which may be a read error. The chain links TRBV3-1 to TRBJ2-7, with D hard to call. The CDR3 is 15 amino acids. Germline V gives CDR1 LGHDT, CDR2 YNNKEL (reference sequence). CDR3 loop: CASSQEGQYSNEQYF. CDR3 nucleotide sequence: TGTGCCAGCAGCCAAGAGGGCCAGTACTCCAACGAGCAGTACTTC.

This sequence joins TRBV27 and TRBJ1-1; D is ambiguous. The CDR3 consists of 14 residues. CDR1 and CDR2 (germline): MNHEY, SMNVEV (reference sequence). The ends were cut back, 7 bases at V and 5 bases at J, with 17 bases in the middle. CDR3 sequence reads: CASTPVGRETEAFF. The CDR3 DNA reads as TGTGCCAGCACCCCGGTGGGGAGGGAAACTGAAGCTTTCTTT.